Listed below are T cell receptor beta chains from one sample, sequenced in a study of blood T cell repertoires in COVID-19. Sequenced by immunoSEQ multiplex PCR; TCRdb stores in-frame clones only, minus some. The sample lists 100,000 to 150,000 clones, about 79% occurring once. Sequenced: peripheral blood. These receptors came from a woman in her forties or fifties with acute or convalescent COVID-19. Each CDR3 is given with its conserved first and last residue. The D gene is left open where the match is weak. The size entry is marked missing in some rows and otherwise reads once, few, many or a size class.

>NA|TRBV19|TRBD1|TRBJ1-6
CATRQGSPYNSPLHF
TGTGCCACCCGACAGGGATCCCCCTATAATTCACCCCTCCACTTT
>NA|TRBV7-8|TRBD1|TRBJ1-5
CASSLGQGAAQPQHF
TGTGCCAGCAGCTTGGGACAGGGGGCGGCTCAGCCCCAGCATTTT
>NA|TRBV29-1|TRBD1|TRBJ1-2
CSGTTGANYGYTF
TGCAGCGGTACGACAGGGGCGAACTATGGCTACACCTTC
>once|TRBV10-3|TRBD2|TRBJ2-7
CAISPTSGGAPYEQYF
TGTGCCATCAGCCCCACTAGCGGGGGGGCCCCGTACGAGCAGTACTTC
>NA|TRBV19|NA|TRBJ2-1
CASSIVTGVSSYNEQFF
TGTGCCAGTAGTATTGTAACCGGGGTTAGCTCCTACAATGAGCAGTTCTTC
>NA|TRBV10-3|TRBD1|TRBJ1-6
CAISGSPPGLTGEGSPLHF
TGTGCCATCAGTGGGTCCCCACCCGGCTTGACAGGGGAGGGATCACCCCTCCACTTT
>NA|TRBV4-2|NA|TRBJ2-4
CASSQDIQGGGIAKNIQYF
TGTGCCAGCAGCCAAGATATCCAGGGAGGGGGAATTGCCAAAAACATTCAGTACTTC
>NA|TRBV5-1|TRBD1|TRBJ2-5
CASSSGQVQETQYF
TGCGCCAGCAGCTCCGGACAGGTCCAAGAGACCCAGTACTTC
>NA|TRBV4-1|NA|TRBJ1-2
CASSLAGTPARSYGYTF
TGCGCCAGCAGCCTCGCCGGGACACCGGCGCGGAGCTATGGCTACACCTTC
>NA|TRBV5-4|NA|TRBJ1-6
CASSLGGQSYNSPLHF
TGTGCCAGCAGCTTGGGAGGACAGTCCTATAATTCACCCCTCCACTTT
>NA|TRBV5-1|NA|TRBJ1-4
CASSLDGTGIGRGNEKLFF
TGCGCCAGCAGCTTAGACGGGACCGGGATTGGGCGGGGTAATGAAAAACTGTTTTTT
>NA|TRBV15|NA|TRBJ2-1
CATSTYNEQFF
TGTGCCACCAGCACTTACAATGAGCAGTTCTTC
>NA|TRBV5-1|TRBD1|TRBJ2-3
CASSPKTGDEDTQYF
TGCGCCAGCAGCCCAAAGACAGGGGATGAAGATACGCAGTATTTT
>few|TRBV29-1|TRBD1|TRBJ1-2
CSVGTGPNYGYTF
TGCAGCGTCGGGACAGGGCCTAACTATGGCTACACCTTC
>NA|TRBV28|TRBD2|TRBJ2-3
CASTSGGSTDTQYF
TGTGCCAGCACCTCGGGGGGGAGCACAGATACGCAGTATTTT
>NA|TRBV5-5|TRBD1|TRBJ1-6
CASSRRDRGPYNSPLHF
TGTGCCAGCAGCCGCCGGGACAGGGGGCCCTATAATTCACCCCTCCACTTT
>NA|TRBV11-2|NA|TRBJ1-1
CASSLPGNTEAFF
TGTGCCAGCAGCTTGCCGGGGAACACTGAAGCTTTCTTT
>NA|TRBV5-1|NA|TRBJ1-6
CASSLEGQGYNSPLHF
TGCGCCAGCAGCTTGGAGGGGCAGGGGTATAATTCACCCCTCCACTTT
>NA|TRBV7-9|NA|TRBJ2-2
CASSLLEQGIAGELFF
TGTGCCAGCAGCTTATTAGAGCAGGGAATTGCCGGGGAGCTGTTTTTT
>NA|TRBV10-3|TRBD1|TRBJ2-1
CAISVGQGFGEQFF
TGTGCCATCAGTGTGGGACAGGGTTTTGGTGAGCAGTTCTTC
>NA|TRBV6-4|NA|TRBJ1-1
CASPVGENTEAFF
TGTGCCAGCCCCGTAGGGGAGAACACTGAAGCTTTCTTT
>NA|TRBV27|TRBD2|TRBJ2-3
CASSALAGETDTQYF
TGTGCCAGCAGCGCCCTAGCGGGGGAAACAGATACGCAGTATTTT
>NA|TRBV7-6|NA|TRBJ1-3
CASSLPGYFRRVSGNTIYF
TGTGCCAGCAGCTTACCGGGATACTTCAGAAGGGTTTCTGGAAACACCATATATTTT
>NA|TRBV7-9|TRBD2|TRBJ2-1
CANGTRDNEQFF
TGTGCCAATGGGACTAGGGACAATGAGCAGTTCTTC
>NA|TRBV19|TRBD1|TRBJ1-2
CASNNRDRPLGYTF
TGTGCCAGTAATAACCGGGACAGACCTCTTGGCTACACCTTC
>NA|TRBV3-1/TRBV3-2|NA|TRBJ1-4
CASSLGNEGINEKLFF
TGTGCCAGCAGCCTCGGAAACGAGGGAATAAATGAAAAACTGTTTTTT
>NA|TRBV18|NA|TRBJ1-5
CASSLYRDNQPQHF
TGTGCCAGCTCACTATACAGGGACAATCAGCCCCAGCATTTT
>NA|TRBV18|NA|TRBJ2-7
CASSPSGGARGEQYF
TGTGCCAGCTCCCCAAGTGGGGGGGCGCGGGGCGAGCAGTACTTC
>NA|TRBV29-1|TRBD1|TRBJ1-5
CSVALTGVGNQPQHF
TGCAGCGTTGCCCTGACAGGGGTTGGGAATCAGCCCCAGCATTTT
>many|TRBV2|TRBD1|TRBJ2-2
CASSGTGLTGELFF
TGTGCCAGCAGTGGGACAGGGCTCACCGGGGAGCTGTTTTTT
>NA|TRBV15|TRBD1|TRBJ2-4
CATRPGQGTGIQYF
TGTGCCACACGTCCGGGACAGGGAACCGGCATTCAGTACTTC
>NA|TRBV24-1|NA|TRBJ2-3
CATSEELADTQYF
TGTGCCACCAGTGAAGAACTAGCAGATACGCAGTATTTT
>NA|TRBV5-4|NA|TRBJ2-2
CASSADSLGTGELFF
TGTGCCAGCAGCGCCGACAGTTTGGGCACCGGGGAGCTGTTTTTT
>NA|TRBV4-1|NA|TRBJ1-6
CASSQAPSQGSDNSPLHF
TGCGCCAGCAGCCAAGCACCGTCTCAGGGGTCAGATAATTCACCCCTCCACTTT
>NA|TRBV5-1|NA|TRBJ1-3
CASSSGISGNTIYF
TGCGCCAGCAGCTCCGGTATCTCTGGAAACACCATATATTTT
>NA|TRBV19|TRBD2|TRBJ2-1
CASSPTSGGFYNEQFF
TGTGCCAGTAGTCCGACTAGCGGGGGCTTCTACAATGAGCAGTTCTTC
>NA|TRBV28|TRBD1|TRBJ1-6
CASSRTGGRGSPLHF
TGTGCCAGCAGCAGGACAGGGGGCAGGGGTTCACCCCTCCACTTT
>NA|TRBV19|TRBD1|TRBJ1-1
CASSPYGQGGPGTEAFF
TGTGCCAGTAGCCCCTATGGACAGGGTGGTCCGGGAACTGAAGCTTTCTTT
>NA|TRBV5-1|NA|TRBJ2-7
CASREAPYEQYF
TGCGCCAGTAGGGAGGCACCCTACGAGCAGTACTTC
>NA|TRBV28|TRBD2|TRBJ2-7
CASSGRGRTYEQYF
TGTGCCAGCAGTGGGCGGGGGAGGACTTACGAGCAGTACTTC
>NA|TRBV14|NA|TRBJ2-7
CASSQDIDITYEQYF
TGTGCCAGCAGCCAAGATATAGACATAACCTACGAGCAGTACTTC
>once|TRBV28|NA|TRBJ1-5
CASSSQGTQPQHF
TGTGCCAGCAGTTCTCAGGGCACTCAGCCCCAGCATTTT
>NA|TRBV20-1|NA|TRBJ1-5
CSASRGSSNQPQHF
TGCAGTGCTAGTCGAGGTTCTAGCAATCAGCCCCAGCATTTT
>NA|TRBV24-1|NA|TRBJ2-2
CATTQTGRSTGELFF
TGTGCCACCACTCAGACAGGGAGGAGCACCGGGGAGCTGTTTTTT
>NA|TRBV5-6|TRBD2|TRBJ2-3
CASSDLAGGATTDTQYF
TGTGCCAGCAGCGATCTAGCGGGGGGAGCCACCACAGATACGCAGTATTTT
>NA|TRBV18|TRBD2|TRBJ2-3
CASSPPERTSGGRTDTQYF
TGTGCCAGCTCACCACCCGAACGGACTAGCGGGGGCCGCACAGATACGCAGTATTTT
>once|TRBV7-9|NA|TRBJ1-4
CASSDGPEGANEKLFF
TGTGCCAGCAGCGACGGACCTGAGGGGGCTAATGAAAAACTGTTTTTT
>NA|TRBV2|NA|TRBJ1-2
CASSPRGANYGYTF
TGTGCCAGCAGTCCCAGGGGAGCTAACTATGGCTACACCTTC
>NA|TRBV5-5|NA|TRBJ2-2
CASSLQFTGELFF
TGTGCCAGCAGCTTACAGTTCACCGGGGAGCTGTTTTTT
>NA|TRBV6-1|NA|TRBJ2-1
CASSEANTVNEQFF
TGTGCCAGCAGTGAAGCCAACACCGTCAATGAGCAGTTCTTC
>NA|TRBV5-1|TRBD1|TRBJ1-5
CASSPTGSNQPQHF
TGCGCCAGCAGCCCGACAGGGAGCAATCAGCCCCAGCATTTT
>NA|TRBV28|NA|TRBJ1-2
CASSLSFLKRGDYGYTF
TGTGCCAGCAGTTTAAGCTTCCTCAAACGGGGGGACTATGGCTACACCTTC
>NA|TRBV6-6|NA|TRBJ2-7
CASTSGRHYEQYF
TGTGCCAGCACTTCCGGGAGACACTACGAGCAGTACTTC